The 25 T cell receptor beta chains presented below share a single source sample, sequenced in a study of cytomegalovirus exposure and HLA in healthy donors. The PCR had 60 Vbeta and 13 Jbeta primers. Generated by immunoSEQ multiplex PCR, the TCRdb table keeps only in-frame clones and is missing some. The sample holds 100,000 to 150,000 clones, 75% to 90% seen once. Specimen: PBMCs. These receptors came from a man between 18 and 35 years old in good health and CMV-seropositive.

V usage is TRBV4-1 and J usage is TRBJ1-1, with 8 bases fitting TRBD1. Trimming at V came to 1 base and at J to 5 bases, leaving 6 bases not matched to a gene. The CDR3 is 15 residues long. Germline lookup yields CDR1 MGHRA and CDR2 YSYEKL. CDR3 coding DNA: TGCGCCAGCAGCCAAGCCGGACAGGGTCGGACTGAAGCTTTCTTT. It yields the protein CASSQAGQGRTEAFF.

The CDR3 here is CASSAGQAFSYEQYF. The CDR3 bases are TGTGCCAGCAGCGCGGGACAGGCTTTCTCCTACGAGCAGTACTTC. The chain carries TRBV9 and TRBJ2-7; TRBD1 matches 8 bases. CDR1 is SGDLS and CDR2 is YYNGEE in the germline V gene. J lost 0 bases, V lost 3 bases, and 5 bases had no gene match. The CDR3 is 15 amino acids.

The rearrangement uses TRBV30 and TRBJ1-2; weak D call: TRBD1 (5 bases). The CDR3 is 12 residues long. Germline CDR1 reads GTSNPN; CDR2 reads SVGIG (reference sequence). Trimming took off 0 bases at V and 8 bases at J, with 10 bases between the two ends. This chain's CDR3 is CAWSVGGEGYTF. DNA of the CDR3: TGTGCCTGGAGTGTAGGAGGGGAAGGCTACACCTTC.

The rearrangement joins TRBV10-3 to TRBJ2-7; 11 positions agree with TRBD1. The CDR3 spans 13 residues. Trimming removed 7 bases from V and 5 bases from J; junction bases left unmatched: 4. The germline V gene has CDR1 ENHRY and CDR2 SYGVKD. The CDR3 DNA reads TGTGCCATCACGGGGACAGGGGGGCACGAGCAGTACTTC. This sequence encodes CAITGTGGHEQYF.

As concerns this clone: At one end, the junction sequence differs from germline, possibly due to a read error. CDR3 loop: CASSESTAVNTEDFF. In DNA, the CDR3 is TGCGCCAGCAGTGAGTCGACGGCGGTGAACACTGAAGATTTCTTT. The V gene is TRBV10-1, the J gene TRBJ1-1; D gene uncertain. The CDR3 runs 15 residues. CDR1 WNHNN and CDR2 SYGVQD come from the germline V gene (reference sequence).

This clone was detected only a few times. This chain uses TRBV6-1 with TRBJ1-4; 7 nucleotides align to TRBD1. The trim removed 2 bases at V and 4 bases at J, leaving 4 bases unmatched. The CDR3 sequence is 15 residues long. CDR1 is MNHNS and CDR2 is SASEGT in the germline V gene. As DNA, the CDR3 is TGTGCCAGCAGTGAATTGGGACAGAGTAATGAAAAACTGTTTTTT. Translating gives CASSELGQSNEKLFF.

The rearrangement joins TRBV19 to TRBJ1-4, with D uncertain. CDR1 is LNHDA, CDR2 SQIVND, per germline (reference sequence). CDR3 size: 16 residues. Trimming took off 5 bases at V and 5 bases at J, with 18 bases between the two ends. The CDR3 region is CASSDPGRAPNEKLFF. CDR3 bases: TGTGCCAGTAGTGACCCCGGGCGGGCCCCAAATGAAAAACTGTTTTTT. The full variable domain, completed using reference TRBV19 and TRBJ1-4, is DGGITQSPKYLFRKEGQNVTLSCEQNLNHDAMYWYRQDPGQGLRLIYYSQIVNDFQKGDIAEGYSVSREKKESFPLTVTSAQKNPTAFYLCASSDPGRAPNEKLFFGSGTQLSVL.

This chain links TRBV9 with TRBJ2-5, with TRBD1 as a possible D gene (6 bases). The CDR3 has 13 amino acids. Germline V lookup: CDR1 SGDLS, CDR2 YYNGEE. Trimming took off 3 bases at V and 3 bases at J, with 9 bases between the two ends. CDR3 loop: CASSDGQKETQYF. The CDR3 nucleotides are TGTGCCAGCAGCGACGGACAGAAAGAGACCCAGTACTTC.

This clone was seen only once. The J gene is TRBJ1-2, the V gene TRBV10-3; 7 bases are a match to TRBD1. The CDR3 sequence is 12 residues long. CDR1 ENHRY and CDR2 SYGVKD come from the germline V gene. Losses at the gene ends were 1 base for V and 8 bases for J; bases not matched to a gene: 1. Here the CDR3 reads CAISEYRGGYTF. Written as DNA, the CDR3 is TGTGCCATCAGTGAGTACAGGGGCGGCTACACCTTC.

The genes are TRBV6-7 and TRBJ1-2, with D possibly being TRBD1 (5 bases). TRBV6-7 is placed among ORFs of uncertain function. Trimming took 7 bases from V and 7 from J, leaving 19 bases between them. The CDR3 consists of 14 residues. The chain's CDR3 is CASTRLGQGSGYTF. The DNA for the CDR3 is TGTGCCAGCACCAGATTAGGGCAGGGATCTGGCTACACCTTC.

The chain links TRBV4-2 to TRBJ2-7, with D possibly TRBD2 on 7 matching bases. The germline CDR1 and CDR2 sequences are LGHNA and YNFKEQ. The CDR3 spans 14 residues. Trimming took 0 bases from V and 2 from J, leaving 8 bases between them. The CDR3 coding sequence is TGTGCCAGCAGCCAAGAAGGGGGGGCCTACGAGCAGTACTTC. Its translation: CASSQEGGAYEQYF.

The chain employs TRBV5-1 and TRBJ2-2; D is possibly TRBD2 (5 bases). Germline V lookup: CDR1 SGHRS, CDR2 YFSETQ. CDR3 length: 16 residues. V dropped 5 bases and J dropped 5 bases, with 19 bases sitting between them. The CDR3 DNA reads TGCGCCAGCAGTGCGGATAAGTTGTCGGGGACCGGGGAGCTGTTTTTT. Translation gives CASSADKLSGTGELFF. Drawing the rest from reference TRBV5-1 and TRBJ2-2, the complete variable domain is KAGVTQTPRYLIKTRGQQVTLSCSPISGHRSVSWYQQTPGQGLQFLFEYFSETQRNKGNFPGRFSGRQFSNSRSEMNVSTLELGDSALYLCASSADKLSGTGELFFGEGSRLTVL.

The chain has TRBV5-1 and TRBJ1-1; 7 bases match TRBD1. The J segment lost 5 bases and the V segment lost 2 bases, leaving 6 bases of the junction unmatched. Looked up from germline, CDR1 is SGHRS and CDR2 is YFSETQ. This CDR3 is built from 14 residues. CDR3 loop: CASSFGPTGTEAFF. For the CDR3, the DNA is TGCGCCAGCAGCTTTGGACCGACAGGGACTGAAGCTTTCTTT.

This chain connects TRBV5-6 to TRBJ1-1, with 7 positions matching TRBD1. The germline V gene has CDR1 SGHDT and CDR2 YYEEEE. V lost 6 bases to trimming and J lost 4 bases; unmatched junction nucleotides: 6. The length of the CDR3 is 13 residues. The CDR3 nucleotides read TGTGCCAGCACGCAGGGGGAGGTCACTGAAGCTTTCTTT. This gives the protein CASTQGEVTEAFF. Combining the CDR3 with reference TRBV5-6 and TRBJ1-1 gives the whole variable domain DAGVTQSPTHLIKTRGQQVTLRCSPKSGHDTVSWYQQALGQGPQFIFQYYEEEERQRGNFPDRFSGHQFPNYSSELNVNALLLGDSALYLCASTQGEVTEAFFGQGTRLTVV.

The genes are TRBV28 and TRBJ1-1, with 9 bases fitting TRBD1. Germline trimming cut 4 bases from V and 12 bases from J; bases unmatched to any gene: 9. This CDR3 has 13 amino acids. CDR1 is MDHEN, CDR2 SYDVKM, per germline. The DNA of the CDR3 is TGTGCCAGCAGTTCCCGACAGGGGGGTAAGACTTTCTTT. As protein: CASSSRQGGKTFF. The full variable domain, rest sourced from reference TRBV28 and TRBJ1-1, is DVKVTQSSRYLVKRTGEKVFLECVQDMDHENMFWYRQDPGLGLRLIYFSYDVKMKEKGDIPEGYSVSREKKERFSLILESASTNQTSMYLCASSSRQGGKTFFGQGTRLTVV.

The chain carries TRBV7-9 and TRBJ2-1, with D uncertain. Per the germline V gene, CDR1 is SEHNR and CDR2 is FQNEAQ (reference sequence). The CDR3 has 12 residues. Deletions cut 5 bases from V and 8 bases from J, with 10 bases between. The CDR3 spells CASSLPRYEQFF. CDR3 bases: TGTGCCAGCAGCCTCCCGCGGTATGAGCAGTTCTTC.

For the CDR3, the DNA is TGTGCCTGGAGTTCTGGGGGCGGCTATGGCTACACCTTC. Protein sequence: CAWSSGGGYGYTF. The chain combines TRBV30 with TRBJ1-2; D perhaps matches TRBD1 (6 bases). The CDR3 extends over 13 amino acids. Trimming left V 2 bases short and J 4 bases short, with 11 bases between. Germline CDR1 is GTSNPN and CDR2 is SVGIG (reference sequence). Full variable domain (rest looked up from reference TRBV30 and TRBJ1-2): SQTIHQWPATLVQPVGSPLSLECTVEGTSNPNLYWYRQAAGRGLQLLFYSVGIGQISSEVPQNLSASRPQDRQFILSSKKLLLSDSGFYLCAWSSGGGYGYTFGSGTRLTVV.

The V call is TRBV13, the J call TRBJ2-5; D is perhaps TRBD1 (6 bases). This CDR3 has 15 amino acids. Germline CDR1 PRHDT, CDR2 FYEKMQ (reference sequence). With 5 bases removed from V and 5 bases from J, the gap between germline ends came to 18 bases. This CDR3 is CASSLRAGESETQYF. The CDR3 DNA reads TGTGCCAGCAGCCTCCGGGCAGGGGAGTCGGAGACCCAGTACTTC.

As concerns this clone: This sample includes further DNA sequences coding for the same CDR3. The gene calls are TRBV19 and TRBJ1-5, with D hard to call. The CDR3 consists of 12 residues. The V gene's germline CDR1 is LNHDA and CDR2 SQIVND (reference sequence). V lost 5 bases, J lost 2 bases, and 4 bases lay in between. The CDR3 loop is CASSLRNQPQHF. The CDR3 nucleotides read TGTGCCAGTAGTCTTCGCAATCAGCCCCAGCATTTT. Based on the CDR3 plus reference TRBV19 and TRBJ1-5, the full variable domain is DGGITQSPKYLFRKEGQNVTLSCEQNLNHDAMYWYRQDPGQGLRLIYYSQIVNDFQKGDIAEGYSVSREKKESFPLTVTSAQKNPTAFYLCASSLRNQPQHFGDGTRLSIL.

Of note for this clone: Its ends do not fully match the called genes, so a read error is possible. CDR3 in DNA: TGTGCCAGCAGTTACGCGACCGTCGGGGGGGAAAACTTC. It codes for CASSYATVGGENF. The rearrangement joins TRBV6-5 to TRBJ2-7; 8 bases line up with TRBD2. This CDR3 has 13 residues. The germline V gene encodes CDR1 MNHEY and CDR2 SVGAGI.

This clone was seen a few times. The chain carries TRBV10-3 and TRBJ2-1; 11 bases are shared with TRBD2. The V gene's germline CDR1 is ENHRY and CDR2 SYGVKD. J lost 6 bases, V lost 10 bases, and 5 bases had no gene match. This CDR3 is 13 amino acids long. The CDR3 DNA follows: TGTGCCACCGATGGGACTAGCGGCAATGAGCAGTTCTTC. Translating gives CATDGTSGNEQFF.

The V call is TRBV25-1, the J call TRBJ1-5; D might be TRBD1 (5 bases). The CDR3 runs 14 residues. Trimming stripped 4 bases from V and 7 bases from J, with 14 bases between. Germline V gene data show CDR1 as MGHDK and CDR2 as SYGVNS. Here the CDR3 reads CASSVTGERQPQHF. DNA of the CDR3: TGTGCCAGCAGTGTCACAGGAGAGAGGCAGCCCCAGCATTTT.

V is TRBV19 and J is TRBJ1-5; D perhaps matches TRBD1 (5 bases). The CDR3 runs 15 residues. V was clipped by 8 bases and J by 1 base, with 15 bases between them. CDR1 is LNHDA and CDR2 is SQIVND in the germline V gene (reference sequence). This chain's CDR3 is CASGWGGRSNQPQHF. The CDR3 nucleotides are TGTGCCAGTGGTTGGGGGGGAAGGAGCAATCAGCCCCAGCATTTT.

V gene TRBV25-1 combines with J gene TRBJ1-5; 7 nucleotides agree with TRBD1. This CDR3 contains 13 residues. Germline V CDR1 and CDR2: MGHDK, SYGVNS. The CDR3 nucleotides are TGTGCATCAGGGAGGAGGGGGCCTCAGCCCCAGCATTTT. Translated, it gives CASGRRGPQPQHF. The full variable domain, completed using reference TRBV25-1 and TRBJ1-5, is EADIYQTPRYLVIGTGKKITLECSQTMGHDKMYWYQQDPGMELHLIHYSYGVNSTEKGDLSSESTVSRIRTEHFPLTLESARPSHTSQYLCASGRRGPQPQHFGDGTRLSIL.

The chain links TRBV6-6 to TRBJ1-1; tentative D call: TRBD1 (5 bases). V lost 10 bases to trimming and J lost 7 bases, with 16 bases between them. The germline gives CDR1 MNHNY, CDR2 SVGAGI (reference sequence). The CDR3 sequence is 12 residues long. DNA of the CDR3: TGTGCCACGGTAGGGACTGGTGTTGAAGCTTTCTTT. This sequence encodes CATVGTGVEAFF.